What follows are 14 T cell receptor beta chains derived from one specimen sequenced in a study of PD-1 blockade in classical Hodgkin lymphoma. Libraries were prepared by immunoSEQ multiplex PCR; TCRdb keeps only in-frame clonotypes and omits some of them. The table shows 30,000 to 35,000 clones, with approximately 90% occurring only once. Each of the patients experienced relapse following autologous stem cell transplantation, and their brentuximab vedotin exposure differed. Thawed PBMCs were the source of CD4+ T cells, purified by magnetic negative selection. Sequenced material: CD4+ T cells from blood, taken at baseline. These receptors were obtained from a human donor with classical Hodgkin lymphoma.

This chain connects TRBV5-1 to TRBJ1-1; D is unresolved. This CDR3 has 14 residues. The V end was cut by 3 bases, the J end by 1 base, with 10 bases between. Germline V gene lookup returns CDR1 SGHRS and CDR2 YFSETQ. DNA for the CDR3: TGCGCCAGCAGCTCTGGCAGGAAGAACACTGAAGCTTTCTTT. Protein sequence: CASSSGRKNTEAFF.

CDR3 in DNA: TGTGCCAGCATCGAAGAGCAGGGGGTAAAGCATGAAGCTTTCTTT. Residues: CASIEEQGVKHEAFF. V is TRBV11-2 and J is TRBJ1-1, with TRBD1 matching over 7 bases. With V trimmed by 7 bases and J by 7 bases, 15 bases remained unmatched. CDR3 length: 15 residues. Germline assignment: CDR1 SGHAT and CDR2 FQNNGV.

The chain joins TRBV15 to TRBJ1-1; weak D call: TRBD1 (6 bases). The CDR3 extends over 15 amino acids. V lost 0 bases and J lost 1, with 9 bases in between. The germline CDR1 and CDR2 sequences are LNHNV and YYDKDF (reference sequence). CDR3 region: CATSRDWGANTEAFF. The CDR3 DNA is TGTGCCACCAGCAGAGATTGGGGGGCGAACACTGAAGCTTTCTTT.

The chain links TRBV6-1 to TRBJ1-3; 11 bases are a match to TRBD1. Per the germline V gene, CDR1 is MNHNS and CDR2 is SASEGT. The CDR3 contains 18 residues. Trimming cost V 2 bases and J 4 bases; bases outside gene matches: 10. CDR3 sequence (DNA): TGTGCCAGCAGTGAACCGGTCGGGACAGGGGGATACGGAAACACCATATATTTT. Translated, it gives CASSEPVGTGGYGNTIYF.

This sequence joins TRBV7-3 and TRBJ2-5; 8 bases fit TRBD1. The CDR3 loop spans 13 amino acids. V dropped 4 bases and J dropped 5; count of bases not matched to a gene: 3. CDR1 and CDR2 (germline): SGHTA, FQGTGA. CDR3 sequence: CASSSTGVETQYF. The CDR3 nucleotides are TGTGCCAGCAGCTCGACAGGGGTTGAGACCCAGTACTTC.

This sequence joins TRBV5-1 and TRBJ2-7, with D tentatively TRBD1 (6 bases). The CDR3 contains 13 residues. Germline V gene lookup returns CDR1 SGHRS and CDR2 YFSETQ. The V end lost 0 bases, the J end lost 5 bases, and 9 bases lay between the germline ends. CDR3 nucleotide sequence: TGCGCCAGCAGCTTGGGTGGGGGCAACGAGCAGTACTTC. Translating gives CASSLGGGNEQYF. The full variable domain, its missing parts supplied by reference TRBV5-1 and TRBJ2-7, is KAGVTQTPRYLIKTRGQQVTLSCSPISGHRSVSWYQQTPGQGLQFLFEYFSETQRNKGNFPGRFSGRQFSNSRSEMNVSTLELGDSALYLCASSLGGGNEQYFGPGTRLTVT.

The V gene is TRBV28, the J gene TRBJ1-2, with TRBD1 matching over 8 bases. Germline CDR1 is MDHEN and CDR2 is SYDVKM. J lost 0 bases, V lost 4 bases, and 1 base had no gene match. The CDR3 totals 14 residues. CDR3 sequence: CASSSDRANYGYTF. The CDR3 DNA sequence: TGTGCCAGCAGTTCGGACAGGGCTAACTATGGCTACACCTTC.

This chain links TRBV5-4 with TRBJ2-7; a weak D match, TRBD2 (5 bases). The CDR3 contains 14 residues. Between the trimmed V and J ends, which lost 4 bases and 0 bases, there was a span of 11 bases. Per germline, CDR1 SGHNT and CDR2 YYREEE (reference sequence). CDR3 residues: CASSRGSSSYEQYF. For the CDR3, the DNA is TGTGCCAGCAGCAGAGGGTCGAGCTCCTACGAGCAGTACTTC. The entire variable domain, with the rest obtained from reference TRBV5-4 and TRBJ2-7, is as follows: ETGVTQSPTHLIKTRGQQVTLRCSSQSGHNTVSWYQQALGQGPQFIFQYYREEENGRGNFPPRFSGLQFPNYSSELNVNALELDDSALYLCASSRGSSSYEQYFGPGTRLTVT.

The chain couples TRBV19 to TRBJ2-7; 8 bases are shared with TRBD2. The V and J ends lost 3 bases and 2 bases, in that order; junction bases with no gene match: 12. The CDR3 loop spans 17 amino acids. Germline lookup yields CDR1 LNHDA and CDR2 SQIVND (reference sequence). The CDR3, as DNA: TGTGCCAGTAGTATTACGGGGGAGCGGGAGAAAGCCTACGAGCAGTACTTC. Translation gives CASSITGEREKAYEQYF. Complete variable domain (other parts from reference TRBV19 and TRBJ2-7): DGGITQSPKYLFRKEGQNVTLSCEQNLNHDAMYWYRQDPGQGLRLIYYSQIVNDFQKGDIAEGYSVSREKKESFPLTVTSAQKNPTAFYLCASSITGEREKAYEQYFGPGTRLTVT.

For the CDR3, the DNA is TGCGCCAGCAGCTCAGGACTAGCGGGGATGCACCAAGAGACCCAGTACTTC. It yields the protein CASSSGLAGMHQETQYF. This rearrangement joins TRBV5-1 to TRBJ2-5, with 12 bases that match TRBD2. The germline gives CDR1 SGHRS, CDR2 YFSETQ. The CDR3 has 17 amino acids. Trimming took 3 bases from V and 0 from J; bases not matched to a gene: 6.

This chain joins TRBV2 and TRBJ1-1, with 10 bases lining up with TRBD1. V gave up 6 bases and J gave up 2 bases; unmatched junction bases: 15. Germline CDR1 SNHLY, CDR2 FYNNEI. The CDR3 runs 18 residues. The CDR3 bases are TGTGCCAGCAGGGGGCTTTCGGGCGGGACAGGGGTTAACACTGAAGCTTTCTTT. It codes for CASRGLSGGTGVNTEAFF.

The V and J genes are TRBV5-1 and TRBJ2-7; TRBD1 aligns across 9 bases. Germline loops: CDR1 SGHRS, CDR2 YFSETQ. J gave up 2 bases and V 1 base, and 4 bases lay outside the gene matches. The CDR3 runs to 15 residues. Written as DNA, the CDR3 is TGCGCCAGCAGCTTGTTGGGACAGGGCACCTACGAGCAGTACTTC. The encoded protein is CASSLLGQGTYEQYF.

This chain links TRBV28 with TRBJ2-7, with D uncertain. V was shortened by 1 base and J by 4 bases, with 11 bases between the two germline ends. The germline V gene encodes CDR1 MDHEN and CDR2 SYDVKM. The CDR3 covers 14 residues. The CDR3 DNA sequence: TGTGCCAGCAGTTTATTGGGCAGATCTTACGAGCAGTACTTC. Amino acid sequence: CASSLLGRSYEQYF.

The chain is built from TRBV11-2 and TRBJ2-3; perhaps TRBD1 as D (7 bases). Trimming left V 8 bases short and J 2 bases short, with 14 bases between. Germline CDR1 SGHAT, CDR2 FQNNGV. There are 14 residues in the CDR3. CDR3 DNA: TGTGCCAGCTCAGGGGGGACTTTCACAGATACGCAGTATTTT. Amino acids: CASSGGTFTDTQYF.